The clone carrying this T cell receptor beta chain has just a few counts. This specimen includes other DNA sequences encoding the same CDR3. CDR3 length: 16 residues. Per germline, CDR1 KGHSH and CDR2 LQKENI. V lost 3 bases and J lost 4; bases outside the gene matches: 5. This record comes from a study of blood T cell repertoires in COVID-19. Data came from immunoSEQ multiplex PCR; TCRdb stores just in-frame clones and leaves some out. The data show roughly 56,000 clones, around 86% seen once. The TCR originated in a man aged 50 or older with active COVID-19. The J gene is TRBJ2-7, the V gene TRBV18; 14 bases align to TRBD2. The sequenced sample was peripheral blood. CDR3: CASSPSGLAGGYEQYF. CDR3 DNA: TGTGCCAGCTCACCCTCCGGACTAGCGGGGGGATACGAGCAGTACTTC.